This T cell receptor (beta chain) was captured in a study of blood T cell repertoires in COVID-19. CDR1 is SQVTM and CDR2 is ANQGSEA in the germline V gene. V was trimmed by 1 base and J by 6 bases, leaving 12 bases between them. The CDR3 consists of 13 residues. Assay used: immunoSEQ multiplex PCR; TCRdb lists only in-frame clones, some missing. The sample gives around 250,000 clones, less than 95% of which show up once; approximately 2.7% is in the top ten. This chain uses TRBV29-1 with TRBJ1-1; D call uncertain. Input material: PBMCs or T cells enriched from blood (not recorded which). The receptor was isolated from a man aged 40-50 years who had been exposed to COVID-19. For the CDR3, the DNA is TGCAGCGTTGAAGTCCCCGCCTATTCTGAAGCTTTCTTT. The encoded protein is CSVEVPAYSEAFF.